The 12 T cell receptor beta chains reported below all come from one sample, sequenced in a study of graft-versus-host responses after intestinal transplantation. The protocol was immunoSEQ multiplex PCR, while the TCRdb copy is restricted to in-frame clones and leaves out a portion. Of tens of thousands of clones in the sample, around nine tenths were seen once. Sample: PBMCs, taken around 120 days after intestinal transplantation. These receptors originate from a human patient who received an intestinal transplant, so some T cells may come from the graft donor.

The chain is built from TRBV7-6 and TRBJ2-3; 7 bases are a match to TRBD2. Germline V gene sequence: CDR1 SGHVS, CDR2 FNYEAQ. CDR3 length: 16 residues. Losses at the gene ends were 4 bases for V and 5 bases for J; bases not matched to a gene: 12. The CDR3 reads CASSSLAAPTLDTQYF. The CDR3 coding sequence is TGTGCCAGCAGCTCCCTAGCGGCACCTACTCTAGATACGCAGTATTTT.

V is TRBV27 and J is TRBJ2-3, with TRBD1 matching over 7 bases. The length of the CDR3 is 14 residues. Looked up from germline, CDR1 is MNHEY and CDR2 is SMNVEV (reference sequence). The V segment lost 3 bases and the J segment 1 base; nucleotides outside the gene matches: 1. Here the CDR3 reads CASSFDRGTDTQYF. Written as DNA, the CDR3 is TGTGCCAGCAGTTTCGACAGGGGCACAGATACGCAGTATTTT.

This sequence joins TRBV7-8 and TRBJ1-1; TRBD1 is a possible D gene (5 bases). CDR1 and CDR2 (germline): SGHVS, FQNEAQ. There are 13 residues in the CDR3. The V end was cut by 2 bases, the J end by 5 bases, with 9 bases between. CDR3 coding DNA: TGTGCCAGCAGCTTACGGGGGATGACTGAAGCTTTCTTT. This gives the protein CASSLRGMTEAFF.

The chain joins TRBV27 to TRBJ1-2; D unresolved. Trimming took 5 bases from V and 5 from J, leaving 21 bases between them. The CDR3 spans 16 residues. The germline CDR1 and CDR2 sequences are MNHEY and SMNVEV (reference sequence). DNA for the CDR3: TGTGCCAGCAGTCCACTAACATCCGACGGCGGGTATGGCTACACCTTC. This codes for CASSPLTSDGGYGYTF.

This chain uses TRBV13 with TRBJ2-1, with 8 positions matching TRBD2. CDR1 is PRHDT and CDR2 is FYEKMQ in the germline V gene (reference sequence). The CDR3 sequence is 20 residues long. J lost 5 bases, V lost 5 bases, and 23 bases had no gene match. The CDR3 nucleotides are TGTGCCAGCAGCCCCGACCGGTGGGGACTAGGGGTTAGTGTTGACAATGAGCAGTTCTTC. Protein product: CASSPDRWGLGVSVDNEQFF.

The gene calls are TRBV28 and TRBJ1-5; D is unclear. Germline V gene lookup returns CDR1 MDHEN and CDR2 SYDVKM. With 5 bases removed from V and 9 bases from J, the gap between germline ends came to 11 bases. This CDR3 has 12 residues. CDR3 DNA: TGTGCCAGCAGTGCACCTTGGGGGCCCCAGCATTTT. It is translated as CASSAPWGPQHF.

The genes are TRBV11-2 and TRBJ1-2, with D possibly matching TRBD1 (5 bases). CDR3 size: 11 residues. The V and J ends lost 0 bases and 13 bases respectively, with 9 bases between them. Germline V gives CDR1 SGHAT, CDR2 FQNNGV. As DNA, the CDR3 is TGTGCCAGCAGCTTAGAGGGCGGGACCACCTTC. Protein product: CASSLEGGTTF.

The V gene is TRBV6-1, the J gene TRBJ1-6; D unclear. Germline lookup yields CDR1 MNHNS and CDR2 SASEGT. The V and J ends lost 8 bases and 7 bases respectively, with 9 bases between them. The CDR3 is 12 residues long. This chain's CDR3 is CASRRLNSPLHF. The DNA of the CDR3 is TGTGCCAGCCGGAGGTTAAATTCACCCCTCCACTTT.

This clone was found once. The gene calls are TRBV7-8 and TRBJ2-5; 8 bases map to TRBD2. Trimming cost V 5 bases and J 5 bases; bases outside gene matches: 7. The CDR3 runs 14 residues. The germline V gene has CDR1 SGHVS and CDR2 FQNEAQ. The chain's CDR3 is CASSPGTRGETQYF. CDR3 DNA sequence: TGTGCCAGCAGCCCCGGGACTAGGGGGGAGACCCAGTACTTC.

This chain uses TRBV9 with TRBJ1-1; the match to TRBD1 covers 7 bases. V trimming: 0 bases; J trimming: 4 bases; junction bases outside the gene matches: 0. The CDR3 consists of 13 residues. Germline values: CDR1 SGDLS, CDR2 YYNGEE. The CDR3 protein is CASSVGTGTEAFF. The CDR3 nucleotides are TGTGCCAGCAGCGTAGGGACAGGCACTGAAGCTTTCTTT.

V gene TRBV18 combines with J gene TRBJ2-7, with 10 bases matching TRBD2. This CDR3 contains 15 residues. Trimming took 2 bases from V and 5 from J; bases not matched to a gene: 6. The germline V gene has CDR1 KGHSH and CDR2 LQKENI. The CDR3 loop reads CASSPSSGRDNEQYF. CDR3 in DNA: TGTGCCAGCTCACCATCTAGCGGGAGAGACAACGAGCAGTACTTC. The full variable domain, completed using reference TRBV18 and TRBJ2-7, is NAGVMQNPRHLVRRRGQEARLRCSPMKGHSHVYWYRQLPEEGLKFMVYLQKENIIDESGMPKERFSAEFPKEGPSILRIQQVVRGDSAAYFCASSPSSGRDNEQYFGPGTRLTVT.

Note on this clone: At the DNA level, this CDR3 is encoded by other sequences in the same sample as well. The chain recombines TRBV4-1 with TRBJ2-7; 7 bases align to TRBD2. Germline assignment: CDR1 MGHRA and CDR2 YSYEKL. V was clipped by 6 bases and J by 0 bases; unmatched bases: 20. CDR3 length: 19 residues. CDR3 sequence (DNA): TGCGCCAGCAGTCATAAAGAGATGGCTAGCGGTTTAAGCTCCTACGAGCAGTACTTC. It translates to CASSHKEMASGLSSYEQYF.